This TCR beta chain was recovered during a study of beta chain features in type 1 diabetes. Reverse transcription of all isolated RNA meant that expressed TCRB transcripts were sequenced. Method: immunoSEQ multiplex PCR; TCRdb's copy keeps in-frame clones and lacks some. The data show 300,000 to 350,000 clones, roughly a fifth seen once. On this clone: Other nucleotide sequences in the sample specify the same CDR3.

Looked up from germline, CDR1 is SGHRS and CDR2 is YFSETQ. The trim removed 3 bases at V and 2 bases at J, leaving 2 bases unmatched. The length of the CDR3 is 15 residues. What was sequenced was naive CD4+ T cells from blood. The V gene is TRBV5-1, the J gene TRBJ2-6; TRBD1 aligns across 7 bases. The TCR comes from a woman between 18 and 30 years old in good health. For the CDR3, the DNA is TGCGCCAGCAGCTCAAGGGGGCCTGGGGCCAACGTCCTGACTTTC. This codes for CASSSRGPGANVLTF.